This TCR beta chain was captured by sequencing in a study of T cells after yellow fever vaccination. TCRdb analysed the 5' RACE reads with MiXCR anew, one entry per CDR3 protein. Of some 400,000 distinct CDR3 sequences detected, around a sixth appear once; the ten largest clones hold 18%. V shed 6 bases and J shed 2 bases, with 10 bases lying between them. Germline CDR1 and CDR2: LGHDT and YNNKEL (reference sequence). The CDR3 length is 13 residues. The rearrangement links TRBV3-1 to TRBJ2-5, with D perhaps matching TRBD2 (6 bases). The origin of this receptor is a man younger than 35 who received the YFV17D yellow fever vaccine. Sequenced material: PBMCs, taken before the yellow fever booster vaccination. The CDR3 spells CASRFGTQETQYF. CDR3 DNA: TGTGCCAGCAGGTTCGGGACTCAAGAGACCCAGTACTTC.